What follows describes a single T cell receptor (beta chain). Seattle enrolled patients during active infection and tracked them longitudinally. Per the study methods: Amplifying reference gene primers gave estimates of nucleated cell counts. Only in-frame clones appear in the TCRdb table, and some are missing; sequencing was by immunoSEQ multiplex PCR. From that table come the V and J calls and clone size; the DNA was used to work out D and trimming. The sample carries more than 150,000 clones, approximately 86% recorded once. The data were obtained in a study of blood T cell repertoires in COVID-19. Background on the study: Nucleic acid was either cDNA or gDNA, and it came from T cells, B-cell-depleted T cells, or PBMCs.

The sequence derives from a man aged 55-75 years with COVID-19, enrolled during active disease. Sample: peripheral blood.

The CDR3 sequence: CASSYSMSTSGRIYNEQFF. CDR3 nucleotides: TGTGCCAGCAGTTACTCGATGTCGACTAGCGGGAGAATCTACAATGAGCAGTTCTTC. This chain uses TRBV6-2 or TRBV6-3 with TRBJ2-1, with TRBD2 identical over 12 bases. V gave up 0 bases and J gave up 3 bases; unmatched junction bases: 9. The CDR3 loop spans 19 amino acids. Germline CDR1 and CDR2: MNHEY and SVGEGT.